A single sample is the source of the 16 T cell receptor beta chains below, sequenced in a study of monozygotic twins with inflammatory bowel disease. Reanalyzing the 5' RACE reads, TCRdb keeps one entry per CDR3 protein, without DNA. Recorded here are about 160,000 distinct CDR3 sequences; the top ten clones represent 2% to 3%. Sequencing used blood. The receptors originated from a human donor with ulcerative colitis or Crohn's disease, or a healthy co-twin of an affected twin (not recorded which).

The CDR3: CSARDPAGLSTDTQYF. The chain has TRBV20-1 and TRBJ2-3; lacking DNA, the TRBD2 call made by TCRdb goes unchecked. In germline, CDR1 is DFQATT, CDR2 SNEGSKA (reference sequence). The CDR3 has 16 residues.

The V gene is TRBV5-6, the J gene TRBJ1-2; without DNA, the TCRdb call of TRBD1 cannot be checked. CDR1 and CDR2 (germline): SGHDT, YYEEEE. The CDR3 extends over 14 amino acids. The CDR3 protein is CASSLVGVGYGYTF. Full variable domain (missing parts from reference TRBV5-6 and TRBJ1-2): DAGVTQSPTHLIKTRGQQVTLRCSPKSGHDTVSWYQQALGQGPQFIFQYYEEEERQRGNFPDRFSGHQFPNYSSELNVNALLLGDSALYLCASSLVGVGYGYTFGSGTRLTVV.

The rearrangement links TRBV19 to TRBJ2-7. Per germline, CDR1 LNHDA and CDR2 SQIVND (reference sequence). The CDR3 has 13 residues. CDR3 in amino acids: CASSAYVGYEQYF.

The chain links TRBV29-1 to TRBJ1-2; the D call from TCRdb, TRBD1, cannot be confirmed without DNA. Germline loops: CDR1 SQVTM, CDR2 ANQGSEA. The CDR3 is 12 residues long. The chain's CDR3 is CSITDSPYGYTF. The variable domain in full, with the rest retrieved from reference TRBV29-1 and TRBJ1-2, is SAVISQKPSRDICQRGTSLTIQCQVDSQVTMMFWYRQQPGQSLTLIATANQGSEATYESGFVIDKFPISRPNLTFSTLTVSNMSPEDSSIYLCSITDSPYGYTFGSGTRLTVV.

This chain uses TRBV6-4 with TRBJ1-1. The CDR3 loop spans 14 amino acids. The germline V gene encodes CDR1 MRHNA and CDR2 SNTAGT. The CDR3 sequence is CASSDSSRGSEAFF.

The gene calls are TRBV7-9 and TRBJ1-4; TCRdb's D call of TRBD1 is untestable without DNA. This CDR3 is built from 15 residues. Germline V gene data show CDR1 as SEHNR and CDR2 as FQNEAQ (reference sequence). CDR3 amino acids: CASSFGQAPGEKLFF.

V is TRBV25-1 and J is TRBJ1-2. The CDR3 runs to 11 residues. The germline V gene encodes CDR1 MGHDK and CDR2 SYGVNS. The CDR3 sequence: CASKGGYGCTF.

CDR3: CASSPDIAGGSEQYF. The chain joins TRBV5-1 to TRBJ2-7; TCRdb's D call, TRBD2, is unchecked because there is no DNA. The CDR3 length is 15 residues. CDR1 SGHRS and CDR2 YFSETQ come from the germline V gene.

The rearrangement uses TRBV6-2 or TRBV6-3 and TRBJ2-7; as DNA is missing, the TRBD1 call by TCRdb cannot be tested. This CDR3 region has 12 residues. The germline V gene encodes CDR1 MNHEY and CDR2 SVGEGT. Here the CDR3 reads CASSSRVSEQYF.

The chain uses TRBV5-1 and TRBJ1-3. The length of the CDR3 is 18 residues. CDR1 is SGHRS, CDR2 YFSETQ, per germline. CDR3 protein: CASSLNLRLADSGNTIYF.

The CDR3 loop is CASREMNEQFF. The chain employs TRBV6-5 and TRBJ2-1. CDR1 is MNHEY and CDR2 is SVGAGI in the germline V gene. The CDR3 loop spans 11 amino acids.

The chain combines TRBV5-4 with TRBJ1-1. The CDR3 runs 13 residues. Germline V CDR1 and CDR2: SGHNT, YYREEE (reference sequence). CDR3 loop: CASRGGYATEAFF.

The chain employs TRBV5-5 and TRBJ2-3; TCRdb indicates TRBD1, and absent DNA this call remains unverified. CDR1 is SGHKS, CDR2 YYEKEE, per germline (reference sequence). The CDR3 is 14 amino acids. The CDR3 here is CASSPVRGTDTQYF.

The V and J genes are TRBV7-9 and TRBJ1-6. The CDR3 totals 12 residues. Per germline, CDR1 SEHNR and CDR2 FQNEAQ (reference sequence). The CDR3 here is CASSFGNSPLHF.

The chain is built from TRBV7-2 and TRBJ1-5; the TRBD1 assignment by TCRdb is unverifiable without DNA. CDR1 is SGHTA and CDR2 is FQGNSA in the germline V gene. The CDR3 is made up of 15 amino acids. This CDR3 is CASSLGGSGSQPQHF.

The rearrangement links TRBV7-9 to TRBJ2-1; TCRdb returns TRBD1, unconfirmable since there is no DNA. The CDR3 runs to 13 residues. The germline CDR1 and CDR2 sequences are SEHNR and FQNEAQ (reference sequence). The CDR3 loop reads CASSYIAGTAEFF.